This T cell receptor beta chain originates from a study of beta chain features in type 1 diabetes. Overall study findings and caveats: Whether HLA type affects TCRB rearrangement stayed undetermined in the present work. Moderate yet significant TCRB CDR3 shortening was seen in Type 1 diabetes patients in all four CD4+ subsets.

Note on this clone: Its antigen remains unknown.

The CDR3 extends over 16 amino acids. The germline gives CDR1 LGHNA, CDR2 YNFKEQ. V gave up 4 bases and J gave up 0 bases; unmatched junction bases: 8. Every bit of the isolated RNA underwent reverse transcription, so sequencing read expressed TCRB transcripts. The method was immunoSEQ multiplex PCR; TCRdb's version includes in-frame clones alone and lacks a portion of them. The repertoire holds 160,000 or so clones, with roughly 9% as singletons. The clonotype was recovered from a woman in her thirties with type 1 diabetes. Sample: central memory CD4+ T cells from blood. The chain is built from TRBV4-2 and TRBJ2-7, with 8 bases matching TRBD2. In DNA form, the CDR3 reads TGTGCCAGCAGCCGGTTACTAGCGGCTAGCTCCTACGAGCAGTACTTC. Its translation is CASSRLLAASSYEQYF.